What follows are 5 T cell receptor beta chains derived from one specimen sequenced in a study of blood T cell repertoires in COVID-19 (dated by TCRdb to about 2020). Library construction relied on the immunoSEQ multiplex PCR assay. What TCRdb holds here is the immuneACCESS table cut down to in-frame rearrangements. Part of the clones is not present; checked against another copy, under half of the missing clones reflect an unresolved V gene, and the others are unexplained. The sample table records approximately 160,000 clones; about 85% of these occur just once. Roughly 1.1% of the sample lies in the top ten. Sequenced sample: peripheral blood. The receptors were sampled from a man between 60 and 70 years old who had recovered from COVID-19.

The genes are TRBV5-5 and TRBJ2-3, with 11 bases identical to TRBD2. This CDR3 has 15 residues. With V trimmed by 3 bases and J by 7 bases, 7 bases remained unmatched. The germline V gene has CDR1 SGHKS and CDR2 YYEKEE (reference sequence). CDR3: CASSSLAGGSYTQYF. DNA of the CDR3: TGTGCCAGCAGCTCCCTAGCGGGGGGTTCCTATACGCAGTATTTT.

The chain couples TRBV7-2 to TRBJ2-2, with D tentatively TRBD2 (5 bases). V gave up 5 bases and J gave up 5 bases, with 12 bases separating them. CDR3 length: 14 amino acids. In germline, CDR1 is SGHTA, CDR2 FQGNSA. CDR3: CASSPGSGTGELFF. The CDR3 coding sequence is TGTGCCAGCAGCCCGGGGAGTGGGACCGGGGAGCTGTTTTTT.

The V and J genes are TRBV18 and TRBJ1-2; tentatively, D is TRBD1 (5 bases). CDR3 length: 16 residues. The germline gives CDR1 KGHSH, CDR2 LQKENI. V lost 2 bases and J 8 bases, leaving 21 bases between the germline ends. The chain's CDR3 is CASSPNLDISAGGYTF. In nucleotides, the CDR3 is TGTGCCAGCTCACCAAATCTGGACATCTCCGCGGGAGGCTACACCTTC.

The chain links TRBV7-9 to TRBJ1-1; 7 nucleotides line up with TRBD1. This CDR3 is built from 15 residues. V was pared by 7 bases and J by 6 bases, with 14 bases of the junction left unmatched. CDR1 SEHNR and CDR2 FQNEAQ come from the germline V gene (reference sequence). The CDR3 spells CASTLLNTGDAEAFF. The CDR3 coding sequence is TGTGCCAGCACCCTCTTAAACACAGGGGACGCTGAAGCTTTCTTT.

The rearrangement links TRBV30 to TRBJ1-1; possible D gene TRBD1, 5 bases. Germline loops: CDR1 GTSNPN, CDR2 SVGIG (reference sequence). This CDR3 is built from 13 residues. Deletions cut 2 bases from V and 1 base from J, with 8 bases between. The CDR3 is CAWSLTENTEAFF. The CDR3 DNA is TGTGCCTGGAGTTTGACAGAGAACACTGAAGCTTTCTTT.